These 13 T cell receptor beta chains originate from one sample sequenced in a study of blood T cell repertoires in COVID-19. Using immunoSEQ multiplex PCR, the repertoire was profiled, and TCRdb retains in-frame clones only, with some absent. Of 350,000 to 500,000 clones listed, approximately 90% were seen once; the top ten hold roughly 0.87%. Material for sequencing was peripheral blood. Every receptor here comes from a man between 18 and 29 years old with COVID-19, enrolled during active disease.

The rearrangement uses TRBV7-9 and TRBJ2-7; no clear D gene. The CDR3 totals 17 residues. Trimming removed 5 bases from V and 0 bases from J, with 20 bases in between. Germline assignment: CDR1 SEHNR and CDR2 FQNEAQ (reference sequence). In DNA form, the CDR3 reads TGTGCCAGCAGCCCAGTAGCCAAATACGGAGACTCCTACGAGCAGTACTTC. This translates into CASSPVAKYGDSYEQYF.

The CDR3 nucleotides are TGCGCCAGCAGCTTGAATAGCCCCCTGACCTACGAGCAGTACTTC. As protein: CASSLNSPLTYEQYF. The chain joins TRBV5-1 to TRBJ2-7; D remains unclear. This CDR3 region has 15 residues. The germline V gene has CDR1 SGHRS and CDR2 YFSETQ. The V and J ends lost 1 base and 2 bases respectively, with 13 bases between them.

The J gene is TRBJ1-3, the V gene TRBV5-4; the D gene is possibly TRBD1 (6 bases). With 4 bases removed from V and 7 bases from J, the gap between germline ends came to 15 bases. The CDR3 has 14 amino acids. Germline V CDR1 and CDR2: SGHNT, YYREEE (reference sequence). CDR3 amino acids: CASSKTQGSNTIYF. The CDR3 DNA reads TGTGCCAGCAGCAAGACACAGGGTTCGAACACCATATATTTT.

The chain links TRBV18 to TRBJ1-2; 7 positions agree with TRBD1. Germline values: CDR1 KGHSH, CDR2 LQKENI. The J segment lost 8 bases and the V segment lost 2 bases, leaving 5 bases of the junction unmatched. There are 13 residues in the CDR3. In nucleotides, the CDR3 is TGTGCCAGCTCACCAGCCGGGACAGAGGGCTACACCTTC. Translation gives CASSPAGTEGYTF.

The rearrangement joins TRBV5-1 to TRBJ1-2; D may be TRBD1 (6 bases). The CDR3 has 11 amino acids. The germline CDR1 and CDR2 sequences are SGHRS and YFSETQ. V lost 9 bases and J lost 3, with 9 bases in between. The CDR3 sequence is CATGQHYGYTF. CDR3 coding DNA: TGCGCCACAGGACAGCACTATGGCTACACCTTC.

The gene calls are TRBV24-1 and TRBJ2-1; D is ambiguous. This CDR3 spans 12 amino acids. Per germline, CDR1 KGHDR and CDR2 SFDVKD. Deletions cut 4 bases from V and 12 bases from J, with 12 bases between. The CDR3 bases are TGTGCCACCAGTGACTCATGGGCAGGGCAGTTCTTC. This gives the protein CATSDSWAGQFF.

In this sample, this clone turned up once. The rearrangement joins TRBV23-1 to TRBJ2-7; D is unclear. TRBV23-1 belongs to the ORF category, with a function that is uncertain. The CDR3 spans 15 residues. V lost 2 bases, J lost 3 bases, and 14 bases lay in between. CDR3 amino acids: CASSQAARSLYEQYF. The CDR3 DNA reads TGCGCCAGCAGTCAAGCGGCTCGGAGCCTCTACGAGCAGTACTTC.

This clone has only one observation. The chain couples TRBV24-1 to TRBJ2-5; the D gene is possibly TRBD1 (6 bases). Trimming left V 5 bases short and J 0 bases short, with 24 bases between. The CDR3 extends over 19 amino acids. Germline loops: CDR1 KGHDR, CDR2 SFDVKD. CDR3 in amino acids: CATSAKRWDTTLYQETQYF. The CDR3 region has the DNA TGTGCCACCAGTGCGAAAAGATGGGACACCACTTTGTACCAAGAGACCCAGTACTTC.

There are a few counts of this clone. The chain links TRBV5-1 to TRBJ1-1; 7 bases match TRBD1. The CDR3 extends over 15 amino acids. V trimming: 0 bases; J trimming: 3 bases; junction bases outside the gene matches: 5. The germline V gene encodes CDR1 SGHRS and CDR2 YFSETQ. The chain's CDR3 is CASSLAPDRHTEAFF. CDR3 nucleotide sequence: TGCGCCAGCAGCTTGGCCCCGGACAGGCACACTGAAGCTTTCTTT.

This clone has only one observation. The chain recombines TRBV5-4 with TRBJ1-4; the D gene is possibly TRBD1 (6 bases). Germline V lookup: CDR1 SGHNT, CDR2 YYREEE (reference sequence). Trimming shortened V by 3 bases and J by 0 bases, and 9 bases separated the two germline ends. This CDR3 comprises 15 residues. This CDR3 reads CASSSGTTTNEKLFF. CDR3 coding DNA: TGTGCCAGCAGCTCCGGGACAACAACTAATGAAAAACTGTTTTTT.

This clone was detected once. V gene TRBV5-1 combines with J gene TRBJ1-2; D remains ambiguous. Germline V gene lookup returns CDR1 SGHRS and CDR2 YFSETQ. The V and J ends lost 0 bases and 0 bases respectively, with 9 bases between them. CDR3 length: 15 amino acids. CDR3 coding DNA: TGCGCCAGCAGCTTGGAAAGTAGAGCTAACTATGGCTACACCTTC. Amino acid sequence: CASSLESRANYGYTF. Variable domain in full (rest from reference TRBV5-1 and TRBJ1-2): KAGVTQTPRYLIKTRGQQVTLSCSPISGHRSVSWYQQTPGQGLQFLFEYFSETQRNKGNFPGRFSGRQFSNSRSEMNVSTLELGDSALYLCASSLESRANYGYTFGSGTRLTVV.

This clone was picked up one time. The gene calls are TRBV5-1 and TRBJ2-6, with 10 bases aligning to TRBD1. V shed 3 bases, J shed 4 bases, and the junction held 7 bases outside the gene matches. Germline lookup yields CDR1 SGHRS and CDR2 YFSETQ. This CDR3 is 17 amino acids long. The CDR3 here is CASSSGTGESGANVLTF. The CDR3 nucleotides read TGCGCCAGCAGCTCCGGGACAGGGGAGTCCGGGGCCAACGTCCTGACTTTC.

The chain combines TRBV6-5 with TRBJ2-7, with 8 positions matching TRBD1. V trimming: 6 bases; J trimming: 4 bases; junction bases outside the gene matches: 5. Germline loops: CDR1 MNHEY, CDR2 SVGAGI. This CDR3 comprises 13 residues. CDR3 DNA: TGTGCCAGCAGCACGGACAGGGATTACGAGCAGTACTTC. This codes for CASSTDRDYEQYF.